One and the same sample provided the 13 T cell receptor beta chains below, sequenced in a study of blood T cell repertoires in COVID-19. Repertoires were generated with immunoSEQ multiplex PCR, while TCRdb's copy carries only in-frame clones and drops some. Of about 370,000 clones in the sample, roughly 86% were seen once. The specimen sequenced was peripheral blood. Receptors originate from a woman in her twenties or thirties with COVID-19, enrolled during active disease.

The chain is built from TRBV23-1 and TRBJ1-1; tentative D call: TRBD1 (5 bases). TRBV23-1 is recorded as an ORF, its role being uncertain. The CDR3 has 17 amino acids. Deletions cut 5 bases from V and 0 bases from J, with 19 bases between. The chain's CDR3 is CASSGPGLGDMNTEAFF. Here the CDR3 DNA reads TGCGCCAGCAGTGGGCCGGGACTGGGAGACATGAACACTGAAGCTTTCTTT.

CDR3 sequence reads: CASSFGGGYTF. The CDR3 region has the DNA TGTGCCAGCAGTTTTGGAGGAGGCTACACCTTC. The rearrangement links TRBV28 to TRBJ1-2, with D unresolved. The CDR3 runs to 11 residues. Per germline, CDR1 MDHEN and CDR2 SYDVKM. Trimming shortened V by 3 bases and J by 8 bases, and 7 bases separated the two germline ends.

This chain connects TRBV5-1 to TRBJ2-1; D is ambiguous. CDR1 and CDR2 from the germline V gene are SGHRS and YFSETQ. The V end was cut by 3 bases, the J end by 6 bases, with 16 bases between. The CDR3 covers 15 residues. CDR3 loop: CASSSLWQSRNEQFF. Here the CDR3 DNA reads TGCGCCAGCAGCTCCCTGTGGCAGTCCCGCAATGAGCAGTTCTTC.

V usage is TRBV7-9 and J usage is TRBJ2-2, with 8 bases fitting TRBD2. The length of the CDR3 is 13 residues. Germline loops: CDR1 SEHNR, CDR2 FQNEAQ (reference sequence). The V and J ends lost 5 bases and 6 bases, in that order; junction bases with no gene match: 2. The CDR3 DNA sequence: TGTGCCAGCAGCCCGGGGGGGGCCGGGGAGCTGTTTTTT. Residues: CASSPGGAGELFF.

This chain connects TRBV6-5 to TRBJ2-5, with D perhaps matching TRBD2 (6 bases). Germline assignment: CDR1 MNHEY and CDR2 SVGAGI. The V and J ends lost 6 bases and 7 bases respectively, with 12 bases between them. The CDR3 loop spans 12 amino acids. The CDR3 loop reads CASSEGGVTQYF. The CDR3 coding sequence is TGTGCCAGCAGCGAGGGAGGAGTGACCCAGTACTTC.

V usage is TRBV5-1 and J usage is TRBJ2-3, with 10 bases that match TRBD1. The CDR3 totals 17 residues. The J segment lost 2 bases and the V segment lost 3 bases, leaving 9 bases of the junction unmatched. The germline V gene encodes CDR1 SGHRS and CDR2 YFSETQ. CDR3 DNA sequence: TGCGCCAGCAGCTGGGGGCGACAGGGGGCGATCACAGATACGCAGTATTTT. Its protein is CASSWGRQGAITDTQYF. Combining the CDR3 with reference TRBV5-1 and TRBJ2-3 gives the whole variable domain KAGVTQTPRYLIKTRGQQVTLSCSPISGHRSVSWYQQTPGQGLQFLFEYFSETQRNKGNFPGRFSGRQFSNSRSEMNVSTLELGDSALYLCASSWGRQGAITDTQYFGPGTRLTVL.

The CDR3 nucleotides are TGTGCCAGCAGACCAAGACCGGGACAGGGGGCGTTAGAGACCCAGTACTTC. Its protein is CASRPRPGQGALETQYF. V gene TRBV5-6 combines with J gene TRBJ2-5; 12 nucleotides align to TRBD1. With 5 bases clipped from V and 4 bases from J, the junction kept 12 bases outside the gene matches. The CDR3 has 17 residues. The germline CDR1 and CDR2 sequences are SGHDT and YYEEEE. Looking up the rest from reference TRBV5-6 and TRBJ2-5 gives the full variable domain: DAGVTQSPTHLIKTRGQQVTLRCSPKSGHDTVSWYQQALGQGPQFIFQYYEEEERQRGNFPDRFSGHQFPNYSSELNVNALLLGDSALYLCASRPRPGQGALETQYFGPGTRLLVL.

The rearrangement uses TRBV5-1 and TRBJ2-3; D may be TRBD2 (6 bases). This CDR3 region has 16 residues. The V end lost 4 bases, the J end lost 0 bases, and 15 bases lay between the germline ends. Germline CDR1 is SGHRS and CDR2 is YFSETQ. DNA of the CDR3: TGCGCCAGCAGCCGAACCGGACTACCAAGCACAGATACGCAGTATTTT. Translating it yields CASSRTGLPSTDTQYF.

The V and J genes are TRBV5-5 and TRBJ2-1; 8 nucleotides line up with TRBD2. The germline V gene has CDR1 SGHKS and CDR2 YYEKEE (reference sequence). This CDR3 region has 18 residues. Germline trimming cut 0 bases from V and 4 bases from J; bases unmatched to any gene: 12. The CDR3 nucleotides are TGTGCCAGCAGCTTGGATGCGGGAGGCCCGTCTCATTACAATGAGCAGTTCTTC. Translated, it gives CASSLDAGGPSHYNEQFF.

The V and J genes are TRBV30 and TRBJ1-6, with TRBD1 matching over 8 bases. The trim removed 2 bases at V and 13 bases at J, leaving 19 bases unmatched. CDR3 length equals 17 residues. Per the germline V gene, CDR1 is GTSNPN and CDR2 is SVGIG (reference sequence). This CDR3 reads CAWSWTGRGVTGEPLHF. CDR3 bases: TGTGCCTGGAGTTGGACAGGGAGAGGGGTCACGGGGGAGCCCCTCCACTTT. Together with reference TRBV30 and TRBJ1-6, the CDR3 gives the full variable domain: SQTIHQWPATLVQPVGSPLSLECTVEGTSNPNLYWYRQAAGRGLQLLFYSVGIGQISSEVPQNLSASRPQDRQFILSSKKLLLSDSGFYLCAWSWTGRGVTGEPLHFGNGTRLTVT.

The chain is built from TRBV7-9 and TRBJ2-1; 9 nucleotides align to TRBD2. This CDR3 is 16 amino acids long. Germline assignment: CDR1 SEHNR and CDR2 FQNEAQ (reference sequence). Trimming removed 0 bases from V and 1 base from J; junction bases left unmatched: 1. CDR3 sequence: CASSLARGGSYNEQFF. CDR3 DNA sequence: TGTGCCAGCAGCTTAGCGCGGGGGGGTTCCTACAATGAGCAGTTCTTC.

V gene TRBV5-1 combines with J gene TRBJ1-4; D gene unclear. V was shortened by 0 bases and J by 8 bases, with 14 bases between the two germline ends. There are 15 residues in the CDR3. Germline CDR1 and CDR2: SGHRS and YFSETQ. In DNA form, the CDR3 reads TGCGCCAGCAGCTTGGCCACAATCTCGGAGGAAAAACTGTTTTTT. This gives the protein CASSLATISEEKLFF. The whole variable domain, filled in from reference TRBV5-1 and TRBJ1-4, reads KAGVTQTPRYLIKTRGQQVTLSCSPISGHRSVSWYQQTPGQGLQFLFEYFSETQRNKGNFPGRFSGRQFSNSRSEMNVSTLELGDSALYLCASSLATISEEKLFFGSGTQLSVL.

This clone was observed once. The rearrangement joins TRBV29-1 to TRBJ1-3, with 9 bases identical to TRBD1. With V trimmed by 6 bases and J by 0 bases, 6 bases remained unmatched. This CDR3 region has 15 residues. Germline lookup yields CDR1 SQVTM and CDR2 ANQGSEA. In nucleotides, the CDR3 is TGCAGCGTCGGGGGACAGGGTCTCTCTGGAAACACCATATATTTT. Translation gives CSVGGQGLSGNTIYF. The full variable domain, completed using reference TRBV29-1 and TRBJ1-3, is SAVISQKPSRDICQRGTSLTIQCQVDSQVTMMFWYRQQPGQSLTLIATANQGSEATYESGFVIDKFPISRPNLTFSTLTVSNMSPEDSSIYLCSVGGQGLSGNTIYFGEGSWLTVV.